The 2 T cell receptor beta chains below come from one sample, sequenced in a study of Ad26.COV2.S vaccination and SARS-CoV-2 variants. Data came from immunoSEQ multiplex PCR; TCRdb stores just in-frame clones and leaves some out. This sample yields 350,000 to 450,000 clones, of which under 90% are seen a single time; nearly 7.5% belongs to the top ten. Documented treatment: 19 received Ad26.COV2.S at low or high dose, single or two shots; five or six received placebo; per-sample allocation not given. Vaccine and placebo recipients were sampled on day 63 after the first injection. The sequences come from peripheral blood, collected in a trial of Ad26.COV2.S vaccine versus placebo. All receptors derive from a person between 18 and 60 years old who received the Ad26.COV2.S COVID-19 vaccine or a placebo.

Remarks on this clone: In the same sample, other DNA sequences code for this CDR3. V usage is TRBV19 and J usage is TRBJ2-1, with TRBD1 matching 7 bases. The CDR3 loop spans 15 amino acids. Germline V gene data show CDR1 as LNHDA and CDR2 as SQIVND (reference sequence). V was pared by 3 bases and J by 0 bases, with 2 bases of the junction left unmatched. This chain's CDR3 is CASSIRDSSYNEQFF. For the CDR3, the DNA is TGTGCCAGTAGTATTAGGGACAGCTCCTACAATGAGCAGTTCTTC.

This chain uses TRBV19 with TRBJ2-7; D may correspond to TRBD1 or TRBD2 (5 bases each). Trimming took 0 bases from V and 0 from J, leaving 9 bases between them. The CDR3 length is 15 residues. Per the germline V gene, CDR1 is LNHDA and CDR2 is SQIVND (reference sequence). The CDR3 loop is CASSIEGTHSYEQYF. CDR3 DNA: TGTGCCAGTAGTATAGAGGGGACCCACTCCTACGAGCAGTACTTC.